One TCR beta chain is described in this entry. This entry comes from a study of blood T cell repertoires in COVID-19. This CDR3 has 14 residues. Clones were sequenced by immunoSEQ multiplex PCR, and TCRdb holds only the in-frame ones, with some missing. The table shows approximately 75,000 clones, with 70% to 90% occurring only once. V usage is TRBV21-1 and J usage is TRBJ2-1; TRBD2 is the table's D call and was not checked against the DNA. TRBV21-1 is a known pseudogene. The sequence was collected from a man older than 75 with COVID-19, enrolled during active disease. What was sequenced was peripheral blood. CDR3 DNA: TGTGCCAGCAGCAAAGCGGAGCCCCACAATGAGCAGTTCTTC. Protein product: CASSKAEPHNEQFF.